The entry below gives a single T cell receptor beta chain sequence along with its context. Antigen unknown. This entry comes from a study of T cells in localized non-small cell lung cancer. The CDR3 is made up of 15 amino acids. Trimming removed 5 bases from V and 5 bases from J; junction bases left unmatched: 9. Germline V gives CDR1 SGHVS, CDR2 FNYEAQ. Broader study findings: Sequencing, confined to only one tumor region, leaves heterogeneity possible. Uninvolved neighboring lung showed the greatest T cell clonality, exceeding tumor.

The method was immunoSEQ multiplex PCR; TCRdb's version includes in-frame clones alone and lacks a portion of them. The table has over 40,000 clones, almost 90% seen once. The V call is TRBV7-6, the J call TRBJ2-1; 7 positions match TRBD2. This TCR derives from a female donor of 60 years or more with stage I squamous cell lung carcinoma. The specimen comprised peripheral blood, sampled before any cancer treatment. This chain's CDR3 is CASSGWAGDDNEQFF. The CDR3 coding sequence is TGTGCCAGCAGCGGGTGGGCGGGAGACGACAATGAGCAGTTCTTC.